This T cell receptor beta chain was found in a study of human T cells and chemical hapten exposure (dated by TCRdb to the early 2020s). A note on the overall study: For sensitization, 2% DPC in acetone was applied to a roughly 2 cm by roughly 2 cm area of upper inner arm skin. Patch testing was performed on the upper back with Finn chambers containing 0.01% DPC, and the patch tests were scored after 6 days according to International Contact Dermatitis Research Group standards. Blood was sampled from patients pre-sensitization (week 0) and at 2, 6 and about 24 weeks after DPC sensitization. About 29 alopecia patients gave blood for TCR sequencing at one to four time points (pre-sensitization, 2, 6 and 24 weeks). The libraries were sequenced as a pool, and the TCR yield per sample differed mostly because of small variations in library volumes within the pool. The study tracked peripheral blood TCR repertoire changes in vivo during primary and secondary sensitization to the hapten diphenylcyclopropenone (DPC) in alopecia patients. The mostly female patient cohort included alopecia areata with under or over 50% scalp involvement, alopecia totalis and alopecia universalis. Patients additionally received weekly therapeutic DPC doses to the scalp throughout the approximately 22-week study period.

This clonotype showed up just a few times. Its antigen is not yet known. Nothing much larger sits one base from this clone, and base qualities are not available. CDR3 length: 15 amino acids, cysteine to phenylalanine. The CDR3 DNA has 45 bases and is translated from base 1. V drops 5 bases and J drops 0 bases, leaving 11 bases in between. CDR1 and CDR2 are drawn from the germline V gene: SGHTA, FQGNSA. What the authors observed across the whole study: Because all patients had alopecia, a presumed autoimmune disease, the immune response of the patients might differ from that of healthy individuals. The number of TCRs above 1 in 1000 frequency did not change with DPC sensitization; there was no evidence of global repertoire structure alterations. Significantly more large CDR3 similarity clusters were formed by expanded TCRs than by pre-sensitization or healthy control sets, consistent with antigen-driven responses. A positive correlation was found between the number of PT1 expanded TCRs and patch test score, with significance reached at thresholds 8, 16 and 32 but not 4. Repeated subsampling changed both the strength of the expansion versus patch-test correlation and the threshold at which the correlation became significant.

The time point label here, explained by the study, means: pre-sensitization, week 0. This sample's treatment or condition label indicates: therapeutic diphenylcyclopropenone sensitization with weekly scalp DPC. Blood at each patch-test visit was drawn before the patch test was applied. Patients were considered eligible if aged 18 to 70, diagnosed with alopecia and deemed suitable for DPC therapy, and patients were excluded if pregnant. Total RNA was isolated from unfractionated whole blood collected in Tempus Blood RNA tubes. Library preparation employed RACE. Sequencing instrument: NextSeq 500. Library preparation attached unique molecular identifiers to individual cDNA molecules for quantitative, reproducible TCR counting. For every blood RNA sample, sequencing covered both the TCR alpha and TCR beta chains. On the study's bioinformatics: The median number of TCRs per sample was around 100,000, ranging from about 23,224 to 690,600. V, J and CDR3 annotation of the TCR reads was carried out using the Decombinator software suite. Every sample was subsampled to the same number of TCRs (28,000) for the PS versus PT1 abundance plots. Expanded TCRs were defined as absent before sensitization and observed at least eight times at the 2-week time point. Using fastp at Q25 and MiXCR, TCRdb reprocessed the public reads and kept productive beta chains. Identical CDR3 protein sequences are pooled into one entry, listed with their most common genes and DNA. The V and J calls and clone size come from TCRdb's table, not from the authors' own analysis. The sample table contains a few hundred thousand distinct CDR3 sequences; only one count was recorded for over 5% of them. The top ten hold more than 8% of the sample.

This receptor was taken from a woman aged 18-29 years with alopecia areata. Some clones in this sample may be carry-over from other donors' samples. The sequence is built from TRBV7-2 and TRBJ1-3; the D gene is possibly TRBD1, with 6 bases matching. The specimen comprised whole blood, sampled in connection with sensitization to the hapten diphenylcyclopropenone (DPC). The CDR3 protein sequence reads: CASSPQGGSGNTIYF. The DNA reads TGTGCCAGCAGCCCACAGGGTGGCTCTGGAAACACCATATATTTT.